This record looks at one T cell receptor beta chain sequence and its context. Its specificity is unknown. The data belong to a study of regulatory T cells. General observations from the study: Patient repertoires had restricted TRB V-J pairs and skewed V and J usage, most in Tregs. Shannon entropy was nonsignificantly lower in patient CD8+ T cells than control CD8+ cells.

The germline CDR1 and CDR2 sequences are SGHVS and FNYEAQ. The CDR3 is 13 residues long. Trimming took 5 bases from V and 4 from J, leaving 11 bases between them. Amplification used 52 TRBV primers and 13 TRBJ primers. Measured with immunoSEQ multiplex PCR; TCRdb has only the in-frame clones, and not every one. The table has about 6,100 clones, approximately 80% seen once. The sequencing sample was made of CD8+ T cells sorted from blood. This rearrangement joins TRBV7-6 to TRBJ2-5, with D perhaps being TRBD1 or TRBD2 (5 bases each). This sequence was found in a child between 10 and 17 years old with CD3G deficiency. In nucleotides, the CDR3 is TGTGCCAGCAGCCGGGACCCGGCAGAGACCCAGTACTTC. Its protein product is CASSRDPAETQYF.